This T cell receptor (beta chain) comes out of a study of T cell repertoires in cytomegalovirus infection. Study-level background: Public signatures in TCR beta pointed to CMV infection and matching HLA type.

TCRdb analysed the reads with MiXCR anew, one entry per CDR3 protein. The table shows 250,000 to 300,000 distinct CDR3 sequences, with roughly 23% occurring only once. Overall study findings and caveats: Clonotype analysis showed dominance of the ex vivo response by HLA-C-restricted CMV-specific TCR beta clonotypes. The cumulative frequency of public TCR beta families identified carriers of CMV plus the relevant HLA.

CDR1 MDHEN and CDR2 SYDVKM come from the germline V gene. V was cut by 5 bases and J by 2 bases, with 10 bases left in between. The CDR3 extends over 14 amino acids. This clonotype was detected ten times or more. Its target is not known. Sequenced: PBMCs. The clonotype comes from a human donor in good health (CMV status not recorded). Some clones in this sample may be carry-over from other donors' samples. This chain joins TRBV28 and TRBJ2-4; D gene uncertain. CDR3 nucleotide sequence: TGTGCCAGCAGTCCCGCTGGGACCAAAAACATTCAGTACTTC. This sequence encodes CASSPAGTKNIQYF.